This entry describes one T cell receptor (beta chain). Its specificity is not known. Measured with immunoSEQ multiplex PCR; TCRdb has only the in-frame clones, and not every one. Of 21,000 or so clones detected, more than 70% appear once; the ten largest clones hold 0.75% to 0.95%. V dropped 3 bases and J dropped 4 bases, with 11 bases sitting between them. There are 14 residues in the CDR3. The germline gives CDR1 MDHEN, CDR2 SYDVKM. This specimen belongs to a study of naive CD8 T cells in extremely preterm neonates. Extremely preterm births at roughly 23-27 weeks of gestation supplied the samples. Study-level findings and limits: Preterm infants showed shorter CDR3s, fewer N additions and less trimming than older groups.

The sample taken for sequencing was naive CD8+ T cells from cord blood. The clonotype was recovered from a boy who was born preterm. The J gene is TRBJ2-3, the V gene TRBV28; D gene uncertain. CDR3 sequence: CASSFIGGADTQYF. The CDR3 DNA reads TGTGCCAGCAGTTTCATTGGCGGCGCAGATACGCAGTATTTT. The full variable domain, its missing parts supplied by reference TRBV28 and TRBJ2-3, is DVKVTQSSRYLVKRTGEKVFLECVQDMDHENMFWYRQDPGLGLRLIYFSYDVKMKEKGDIPEGYSVSREKKERFSLILESASTNQTSMYLCASSFIGGADTQYFGPGTRLTVL.